This paragraph covers one T cell receptor (beta chain) sequence. This clonotype was counted many times. Its recognized antigen is unknown. Per-nucleotide qualities are absent, and no much larger clonotype sits a single base away. This sample stems from a study of T cells in Graves' hyperthyroidism and ophthalmopathy (dated by TCRdb to the late 2010s). Notes on the research overall: Peripheral blood samples were taken at the time of initial diagnosis, prior to any treatment. To identify distinguishing TCR V-J signatures, a discovery cohort of 100 or so patients was used, comprising approximately 40 with Graves' ophthalmopathy and about 59 with stable Graves' hyperthyroidism. Prospective prediction of ophthalmopathy was tested in an independent validation cohort of 18 to 20 hyperthyroidism patients and some 17 patients who later progressed to ophthalmopathy. The 100 or so discovery patients were randomly split 7:3 into training and test sets. The study also compared thyroid tissue and blood T-cell repertoires from 6 or 7 Graves' hyperthyroidism patients. Following sampling, methimazole starting at 30 mg daily was given to hyperthyroidism patients, and high-dose intravenous methylprednisolone was given to ophthalmopathy patients. TCR Vbeta CDR3 sequencing of roughly 140 peripheral blood samples (under 45 ophthalmopathy, under 80 hyperthyroidism and some 17 progressor patients) is reported in the paper.

Study-wide conclusions, independent of this receptor: Sample size was not statistically predetermined, and blinding of investigators to group allocation was not performed. Most expanded thyroid clonotypes (frequency above 0.001) were also detected in blood, a finding suggesting that blood repertoires may reflect thyroid immune responses. In validation, progression to ophthalmopathy was predicted by the model with approximately 67% sensitivity and around 75% specificity, a median of approximately 7.1 months before onset. A model built on a 13 V-J signature distinguished ophthalmopathy from stable hyperthyroidism, reaching around 88% sensitivity and around 81% specificity in cross-validation and 80%/75% in testing.

The germline V gene sets CDR1 to SGDLS and CDR2 to YYNGEE. The CDR3 runs 16 amino acids, cysteine and phenylalanine included. Solely the CDR3 DNA is kept, with 48 bases framed from the first base. V is trimmed back by 0 bases and J by 0 bases, and the junction contains 6 bases that no gene match accounts for. The TCR beta CDR3 regions were amplified from RNA transcripts. The first round of RT-PCR for the TCR CDR3 was performed with the HTBI primer set and the Qiagen OneStep RT-PCR kit. Libraries were constructed in a second round of multiplex PCR, after which size selection and purification were carried out. Paired-end sequencing of the libraries was performed with 100 bp reads on an Illumina HiSeq2000. Per the original workflow: SOAPnuke was used to process the raw data, with reads discarded if the reads contained adapters or uncalled bases, had a mean Phred below 15, or lacked an exact constant-primer or identifier match. COPE v1.2.5 was used to merge high-quality paired reads, and clonotypes were defined as unique nucleotide sequences. MiTCR v1.1 was used to align the clonotypes against IMGT TRBV, TRBD and TRBJ reference segments. The analysis was restricted to V-J combinations with a frequency above 0.0001, which together covered over 99% of the repertoires. A TCS score was defined as the ratio between F50 (clonal expansion) and ExV (chaos), using BLOSUM62-based TCRdist between CDR3 peptides within each V-J. Welch's t-statistics and random forest reduced 500 to 550 V-J features to 13, which were used in a naive Bayes classifier (R e1071). TCRdb took the public reads, trimmed them with fastp at Q25, ran MiXCR for clone calling and kept in-frame beta chains. Each entry is one CDR3 protein sequence, shown with its most common DNA and genes. These V and J calls rely on TCRdb rather than the paper's analysis. In all, the sample holds more than 650,000 distinct CDR3 sequences, and 14% of those were seen once. The ten largest clonotypes hold about a tenth of the sample.

Graves' hyperthyroidism was defined as stable when no progression to ophthalmopathy occurred over 18 months of follow-up. Hyperthyroidism patients were aged 18 to 65 years and newly diagnosed, with disease duration of less than 2 months. Patients with uncontrolled infections, other autoimmune diseases, pregnancy or lactation were excluded. Clinical symptoms, serum thyroxine and TRAb, thyroid ultrasound, and orbital computed tomography formed the basis for the diagnoses. PBMCs were isolated from 8 to 10 ml of fresh peripheral blood by Ficoll-Paque density gradient centrifugation. Total RNA was extracted with Trizol reagent, and quality was checked on an Agilent 2100 Bioanalyzer.

Sequences were obtained from blood. The sequence is built from TRBV9 and TRBJ2-7, and TRBD1 aligns with 7 junction nucleotides. The sequence was collected from a woman aged 18-30 years with Graves' hyperthyroidism. CDR3 loop: CASSVGEGGLSYEQYF. Read as DNA, the sequence is TGTGCCAGCAGCGTAGGGGAAGGGGGCCTCTCCTACGAGCAGTACTTC.